This TCR beta chain was sequenced in a study of beta chain features in type 1 diabetes. What was sequenced were expressed TCRB transcripts, since all of the isolated RNA had been reverse transcribed. This table comes from immunoSEQ multiplex PCR, and its TCRdb copy is limited to in-frame clones, with some not included. This repertoire shows some 410,000 clones, roughly 13% found once; its top ten account for 0.035% to 0.045%. The V end was cut by 11 bases, the J end by 0 bases, with 11 bases between. The CDR3 totals 13 residues. Germline CDR1 and CDR2: MDHEN and SYDVKM. The chain links TRBV28 to TRBJ2-1; weak D call: TRBD1 (5 bases). Sample: naive CD4+ T cells from blood. This clonotype was sampled from a man aged 25 to 40 in good health. The CDR3: CAAHRGSYNEQFF. Here the CDR3 DNA reads TGTGCCGCGCATAGGGGCTCCTACAATGAGCAGTTCTTC.